A selection of T cell receptor beta chains follows, all from one sample in a study of shared clonotypes between healthy human individuals. Assay: immunoSEQ multiplex PCR; the TCRdb copy retains only in-frame clones and omits some. The sample yields some 2.1 million clones, roughly 93% seen once. The material sequenced was naive CD8+ T cells from PBMCs. The receptors shown here come from a man between 18 and 29 years old in good health. Some clones in this sample may be carry-over from other donors' samples. CDR3s include the opening cysteine and the closing phenylalanine or tryptophan. Fields, in order: V gene, clone size, D gene, J gene, CDR3 DNA, CDR3 protein. The D gene is left open where the match is weak. The size field is filled for only some rows; it gives once, few, many or a size class.

TRBV9	NA	NA	TRBJ2-2	TGTGCCAGCAGCGTACAAGGCCACGGGGAGCTGTTTTTT	CASSVQGHGELFF
TRBV4-2	NA	NA	TRBJ2-7	TGTGCCAGCAGCCAAGATGATGGAGGGGGCTACGAGCAGTACTTC	CASSQDDGGGYEQYF
TRBV27	NA	TRBD2	TRBJ2-7	TGTGCCAGCAGTGGCCTCCCATATGGGGGAGGGTTATTCAACGAGCAGTACTTC	CASSGLPYGGGLFNEQYF
TRBV6-5	few	TRBD1	TRBJ1-1	TGTGCCAGCAGCCTAGGGGGCCGCACTGAAGCTTTCTTT	CASSLGGRTEAFF
TRBV15	NA	NA	TRBJ1-1	TGTGCCACCAGCAGACCCACCACAGGGACCACTGAAGCTTTCTTT	CATSRPTTGTTEAFF
TRBV30	NA	NA	TRBJ1-3	TGTGCCTGGGTAACCCCGGGGCCAGGAAACACCATATATTTT	CAWVTPGPGNTIYF
TRBV5-1	NA	NA	TRBJ2-7	TGCGCCAGCAGCCTCAGCGTGGGGCACGAGCAGTACTTC	CASSLSVGHEQYF
TRBV29-1	NA	NA	TRBJ2-1	TGCAGCGTTGTACCGGGGGACGGGTCAGATGAGCAGTTCTTC	CSVVPGDGSDEQFF
TRBV5-6	NA	TRBD1	TRBJ1-1	TGTGCCAGCAGCGCCACCGGGACAGGGGCCACTGAAGCTTTCTTT	CASSATGTGATEAFF
TRBV13	once	TRBD2	TRBJ2-3	TGTGCCAGCAGCTTAGACGGGGGGGCCCCAGATACGCAGTATTTT	CASSLDGGAPDTQYF
TRBV6-1	NA	NA	TRBJ2-6	TGTGCCAGCAGTGAAACAGGGAGTTTATATGGGGCCAACGTCCTGACTTTC	CASSETGSLYGANVLTF
TRBV7-9	NA	NA	TRBJ2-2	TGTGCCAGCAGCCAAGGACAAGAAACCGGGGAGCTGTTTTTT	CASSQGQETGELFF
TRBV6-5	few	NA	TRBJ2-7	TGTGCCAGCAGTTACTCGACATCCGGGGGAAGCGAGCAGTACTTC	CASSYSTSGGSEQYF
TRBV5-6	NA	TRBD1	TRBJ2-7	TGTGCCAGCAGCTTTTGGACAGGGGACCTCCACGAGCAGTACTTC	CASSFWTGDLHEQYF
TRBV7-6	once	NA	TRBJ2-7	TGTGCCAGCAGCTCCTCCGGGCCCCAGGACTTC	CASSSSGPQDF
TRBV19	NA	NA	TRBJ2-1	TGTGCCAGTAGTAGCCCCCTAACGGGGTTGAATGAGCAGTTCTTC	CASSSPLTGLNEQFF
TRBV21-1	once	NA	TRBJ2-7	TGTGCCAGCCCTAGGACAGGGTTTGGCGGGGGAGGTGCCGAGCAGTACTTC	CASPRTGFGGGGAEQYF
TRBV7-8	NA	NA	TRBJ2-3	TGTGCCAGCAGCTTGTTAGCGGACACAGATACGCAGTATTTT	CASSLLADTDTQYF
TRBV6-5	NA	TRBD2	TRBJ2-7	TGTGCCAGCAACAAAGCGGGGGGGCTTTTTTACGAGCAGTACTTC	CASNKAGGLFYEQYF
TRBV5-1	NA	TRBD1	TRBJ2-4	TGCGCCAGCAGCTACCACAGGGGTGACATTCAGTACTTC	CASSYHRGDIQYF
TRBV19	NA	NA	TRBJ2-1	TGTGCCAGTAGTACCTGGGAGGCCTACAATGAGCAGTTCTTC	CASSTWEAYNEQFF
TRBV5-6	once	NA	TRBJ2-2	TGTGCCAGCAGCTTGTCCCGAGGGCAGGGGAACACCGGGGAGCTGTTTTTT	CASSLSRGQGNTGELFF
TRBV10-2	NA	NA	TRBJ1-5	TGCGCCAGCAGTGAAATGCGGGCCGATCAGCCCCAGCATTTT	CASSEMRADQPQHF
TRBV19	NA	NA	TRBJ2-1	TGTGCCAGTAGTATAGGAGAGGGGCCCTACAATGAGCAGTTCTTC	CASSIGEGPYNEQFF
TRBV7-2	NA	TRBD1	TRBJ1-1	TGTGCCAGCAGCTACTCGACAGGGTCCTCTGAAGCTTTCTTT	CASSYSTGSSEAFF
TRBV29-1	NA	NA	TRBJ2-2	TGCAGCGTTGAAGGGGACGGCGCGAACACCGGGGAGCTGTTTTTT	CSVEGDGANTGELFF
TRBV7-6	NA	NA	TRBJ2-5	TGTGCCAGCAGCTCTAGGCTAGCGCAAGAGACCCAGTACTTC	CASSSRLAQETQYF
TRBV11-1	NA	NA	TRBJ1-1	TGTGCCAGCAGCTTAGATGGCCAGATCCTCACTGAAGCTTTCTTT	CASSLDGQILTEAFF